The rows below give T cell receptor beta chains drawn from one sample of a study of metastatic and nonmetastatic thyroid tumors. TCRdb redid the clone calls on the PCR reads using MiXCR. Of around 70,000 clones listed, 18% were seen once; the top ten hold roughly 12%. Specimen: blood. These receptors all stem from a female donor with papillary thyroid cancer or a benign thyroid nodule (not recorded which). Some clones in this sample may be carry-over from other donors' samples. Each CDR3 is given with its conserved first and last residue. Fields, in order: V gene, clone size, D gene, J gene, CDR3 DNA, CDR3 protein. D genes are given only for firm matches. The size entry is marked missing in some rows and otherwise reads once, few, many or a size class.

v_call: TRBV28
clone_size: many
d_call: NA
j_call: TRBJ1-1
cdr3_nt: TGTGCCAGCAGTAGGGGGGATAGGACTGAAGCTTTCTTT
cdr3_aa: CASSRGDRTEAFF

v_call: TRBV5-8
clone_size: few
d_call: NA
j_call: TRBJ1-1
cdr3_nt: TGTGCCAGCAGCCATCCATTGTCGCTGAACACTGAAGCTTTCTTT
cdr3_aa: CASSHPLSLNTEAFF

v_call: TRBV5-4
clone_size: few
d_call: TRBD1
j_call: TRBJ2-6
cdr3_nt: TGTGCCAGCAGCTCGACAGGGGCTGGGGCCAACGTCCTGACTTTC
cdr3_aa: CASSSTGAGANVLTF

v_call: TRBV7-2
clone_size: many
d_call: NA
j_call: TRBJ1-2
cdr3_nt: TGTGCCAGCAGCCTTTCGGTGGGCAGTTATGGCTACACCTTC
cdr3_aa: CASSLSVGSYGYTF

v_call: TRBV18
clone_size: NA
d_call: NA
j_call: TRBJ2-7
cdr3_nt: TGTGCCAGCTCACCAGGGGACTACGAGCAGTACTTC
cdr3_aa: CASSPGDYEQYF

v_call: TRBV6-1
clone_size: NA
d_call: NA
j_call: TRBJ2-1
cdr3_nt: TGTGCCAGCAGTGAAGCGGGAGCACCGTACAATGAGCAGTTCTTC
cdr3_aa: CASSEAGAPYNEQFF

v_call: TRBV19
clone_size: many
d_call: NA
j_call: TRBJ1-5
cdr3_nt: TGTGCCAGTAGCCCCGACCTGGGGGATTACAATCAGCCCCAGCATTTT
cdr3_aa: CASSPDLGDYNQPQHF

v_call: TRBV2
clone_size: NA
d_call: NA
j_call: TRBJ2-3
cdr3_nt: TGTGCCAGCTCTAAGGACAGCACAGATACGCAGTATTTT
cdr3_aa: CASSKDSTDTQYF

v_call: TRBV5-1
clone_size: NA
d_call: NA
j_call: TRBJ2-2
cdr3_nt: TGCGCCAGCAGCTTGGCGCGGGATAACGCCGGGGAGCTGTTTTTT
cdr3_aa: CASSLARDNAGELFF

v_call: TRBV10-3
clone_size: few
d_call: NA
j_call: TRBJ2-7
cdr3_nt: TGTGCCATCAGTTGCGGGGACTACGAGCAGTACTTC
cdr3_aa: CAISCGDYEQYF

v_call: TRBV4-3
clone_size: once
d_call: NA
j_call: TRBJ1-1
cdr3_nt: TGCGCCAGCAGCCAAGATATATTGGCAGGGGAGGGTACTGAAGCTTTCTTT
cdr3_aa: CASSQDILAGEGTEAFF

v_call: TRBV9
clone_size: NA
d_call: TRBD1
j_call: TRBJ2-1
cdr3_nt: TGTGCCAGCAGCGTGCCGGGACAGGGGGCGGATGAGCAGTTCTTC
cdr3_aa: CASSVPGQGADEQFF

v_call: TRBV4-2
clone_size: NA
d_call: NA
j_call: TRBJ2-1
cdr3_nt: TGTGCCAGCAGCCCGTCCGCGGCCTACAATGAGCAGTTCTTC
cdr3_aa: CASSPSAAYNEQFF

v_call: TRBV6-1
clone_size: many
d_call: NA
j_call: TRBJ2-7
cdr3_nt: TGTGCCACCGCAAGAAACGCGGGCTACGAGCAGTACTTC
cdr3_aa: CATARNAGYEQYF

v_call: TRBV20-1
clone_size: many
d_call: TRBD2
j_call: TRBJ2-7
cdr3_nt: TGCAGTGCTGTAAGACTAGCGGGAGGGTTCTCGCCCTACGAGCAGTACTTC
cdr3_aa: CSAVRLAGGFSPYEQYF

v_call: TRBV11-2
clone_size: NA
d_call: NA
j_call: TRBJ2-2
cdr3_nt: TGTGCCAGCAGCTTAGATCCAGGGATCACCGGGGAGCTGTTTTTT
cdr3_aa: CASSLDPGITGELFF

v_call: TRBV5-1
clone_size: NA
d_call: NA
j_call: TRBJ2-6
cdr3_nt: TGCGCCAACAGCTTGGTTCTCTCTGTGGCCAACGTCCTGACTTTC
cdr3_aa: CANSLVLSVANVLTF

v_call: TRBV28
clone_size: many
d_call: NA
j_call: TRBJ2-3
cdr3_nt: TGTGCCAGCAGTCCTGTGCGGGCGTTCAGCACAGATACGCAGTATTTT
cdr3_aa: CASSPVRAFSTDTQYF

v_call: TRBV5-1
clone_size: NA
d_call: TRBD2
j_call: TRBJ2-1
cdr3_nt: TGCGCCAGCAGCTTGGCCGGACTAGCGGGAGCGAATGAGCAGTTCTTC
cdr3_aa: CASSLAGLAGANEQFF

v_call: TRBV20-1
clone_size: NA
d_call: TRBD1
j_call: TRBJ1-2
cdr3_nt: TGCAGTGCTAGAGATCTGGAACAGGGGGAGTCCTATGGCTACACCTTC
cdr3_aa: CSARDLEQGESYGYTF

v_call: TRBV20-1
clone_size: NA
d_call: TRBD2
j_call: TRBJ2-1
cdr3_nt: TGCAGTGCTCCTTTCCTGAGCGGGAGGGCCCAAGAGCAGTTCTTC
cdr3_aa: CSAPFLSGRAQEQFF

v_call: TRBV10-3
clone_size: NA
d_call: NA
j_call: TRBJ2-1
cdr3_nt: TGTGCCATCAGTGAAGGGGTCTCCTACAATGAGCAGTTCTTC
cdr3_aa: CAISEGVSYNEQFF

v_call: TRBV20-1
clone_size: many
d_call: NA
j_call: TRBJ2-1
cdr3_nt: TGCAGTGCTAGCGGGCCATCGCCCCCCTCCTACAATGAGCAGTTCTTC
cdr3_aa: CSASGPSPPSYNEQFF

v_call: TRBV5-6
clone_size: many
d_call: TRBD1
j_call: TRBJ2-7
cdr3_nt: TGTGCCAGCAGCTTCGTGGACAGGGCCGACGAGCAGTACTTC
cdr3_aa: CASSFVDRADEQYF

v_call: TRBV6-1
clone_size: few
d_call: TRBD2
j_call: TRBJ2-1
cdr3_nt: TGTGCCAGCGAACCCCGCCGACTAGCGGCGTACAATGAGCAGTTCTTC
cdr3_aa: CASEPRRLAAYNEQFF

v_call: TRBV12-3/TRBV12-4
clone_size: many
d_call: NA
j_call: TRBJ1-5
cdr3_nt: TGTGCCAGCAGTCCCCCGGCCCAGGGGTTGTGGGGCAATCAGCCCCAGCATTTT
cdr3_aa: CASSPPAQGLWGNQPQHF

v_call: TRBV20-1
clone_size: many
d_call: TRBD2
j_call: TRBJ2-2
cdr3_nt: TGCAGTGCTCGAGGACTAGCGGAGAACACCGGGGAGCTGTTTTTT
cdr3_aa: CSARGLAENTGELFF

v_call: TRBV14
clone_size: many
d_call: NA
j_call: TRBJ2-1
cdr3_nt: TGTGCCAGCAGCCAAGTGACGGAAAATGAGCAGTTCTTC
cdr3_aa: CASSQVTENEQFF

v_call: TRBV30
clone_size: NA
d_call: NA
j_call: TRBJ1-2
cdr3_nt: TGTGCCTGGAGTCAGACTGGGGATGGCTACACCTTC
cdr3_aa: CAWSQTGDGYTF

v_call: TRBV27
clone_size: NA
d_call: TRBD2
j_call: TRBJ2-3
cdr3_nt: TGTGCCAGCAGTTTCCGGACTAGCGGGGGGCGTACAGATACGCAGTATTTT
cdr3_aa: CASSFRTSGGRTDTQYF

v_call: TRBV28
clone_size: many
d_call: NA
j_call: TRBJ2-1
cdr3_nt: TGTGCCAGCAGTTTGAGCGCGATCGGAGGCAATGAGCAGTTCTTC
cdr3_aa: CASSLSAIGGNEQFF

v_call: TRBV15
clone_size: NA
d_call: NA
j_call: TRBJ1-1
cdr3_nt: TGTGCCACCAGCCCCCCCTGGGGGAACACTGAAGCTTTCTTT
cdr3_aa: CATSPPWGNTEAFF

v_call: TRBV20-1
clone_size: once
d_call: NA
j_call: TRBJ2-3
cdr3_nt: TGCAGTGCTAGAGATTCGGCAGGGTTGAAAGGTACGCAGTATTTT
cdr3_aa: CSARDSAGLKGTQYF

v_call: TRBV20-1
clone_size: many
d_call: NA
j_call: TRBJ1-6
cdr3_nt: TGCAGTGCTCCCCGGGGAGAGGGGTCCTATAATTCACCCCTCCACTTT
cdr3_aa: CSAPRGEGSYNSPLHF

v_call: TRBV28
clone_size: few
d_call: TRBD1
j_call: TRBJ1-2
cdr3_nt: TGTGCCATCATTCTGGGACAGGGGCGGAATGGCTACACCTTC
cdr3_aa: CAIILGQGRNGYTF

v_call: TRBV6-4
clone_size: NA
d_call: TRBD2
j_call: TRBJ2-1
cdr3_nt: TGTGCCAGCAGTGGAGATAGCGGGATAAGGTACAATGAGCAGTTCTTC
cdr3_aa: CASSGDSGIRYNEQFF

v_call: TRBV24-1
clone_size: many
d_call: NA
j_call: TRBJ2-1
cdr3_nt: TGTGCCACCAGTGATTTCCCGGGCCCCCCCTCGGGGAATGAGCAGTTCTTC
cdr3_aa: CATSDFPGPPSGNEQFF

v_call: TRBV12-3/TRBV12-4
clone_size: NA
d_call: NA
j_call: TRBJ2-1
cdr3_nt: TGTGCCAGCATTTCGACAGCCACGAGCTCCTACAATGAGCAGTTCTTC
cdr3_aa: CASISTATSSYNEQFF

v_call: TRBV4-1
clone_size: many
d_call: TRBD1
j_call: TRBJ2-3
cdr3_nt: TGCGCCAGCAAGTTAGGGACAGACACCACAGATACGCAGTATTTT
cdr3_aa: CASKLGTDTTDTQYF

v_call: TRBV18
clone_size: NA
d_call: NA
j_call: TRBJ2-3
cdr3_nt: TGTGCCAGCTCACCAAAGCCCAGGGACACAGATACGCAGTATTTT
cdr3_aa: CASSPKPRDTDTQYF

v_call: TRBV6-1
clone_size: NA
d_call: NA
j_call: TRBJ1-5
cdr3_nt: TGTGCCAGCAGTCTAACGGGGGCCTTGGGCCAGCCCCAGCATTTT
cdr3_aa: CASSLTGALGQPQHF

v_call: TRBV30
clone_size: NA
d_call: NA
j_call: TRBJ1-6
cdr3_nt: TGTGCCTGGAGTGTTGCAGGGCCGGACTCACCCCTCCACTTT
cdr3_aa: CAWSVAGPDSPLHF

v_call: TRBV30
clone_size: NA
d_call: NA
j_call: TRBJ1-5
cdr3_nt: TGTGCCTGGAGTGTAACCAGTCAAGATCAGCCCCAGCATTTT
cdr3_aa: CAWSVTSQDQPQHF

v_call: TRBV2
clone_size: NA
d_call: TRBD2
j_call: TRBJ2-3
cdr3_nt: TGTGCCAGGATTGATCTAGCGGAAAGCACAGATACGCAGTATTTT
cdr3_aa: CARIDLAESTDTQYF

v_call: TRBV5-1
clone_size: many
d_call: TRBD2
j_call: TRBJ2-1
cdr3_nt: TGCGCCAGCAGCTCCAGACTAGCTGTCTCCTACAATGAGCAGTTCTTC
cdr3_aa: CASSSRLAVSYNEQFF